A selection of T cell receptor beta chains follows, all from one sample in a study of CD8 T cells in Susac syndrome. A single record per CDR3 protein comes from TCRdb applying MiXCR to the immunoSEQ multiplex PCR reads. Here the sample spans 140,000 to 150,000 distinct CDR3 sequences, around 94% being singletons. Sequencing was performed on CD4+ T cells from PBMCs. The receptor source for this set is a human donor in good health. Both conserved end residues are part of each CDR3. Each record gives: V gene, clone size, J gene, D gene, CDR3 protein, CDR3 DNA. The D gene is left open where the match is weak. Not every row has a clone size; where given, it reads once, few, many or a size class.

v_call: TRBV6-1; clone_size: -; j_call: TRBJ1-1; d_call: TRBD1; cdr3_aa: CASSETSDRGAFF; cdr3_nt: TGTGCCAGCAGTGAGACTTCGGACAGGGGTGCTTTCTTT
v_call: TRBV29-1; clone_size: -; j_call: TRBJ2-3; d_call: TRBD2; cdr3_aa: CSVGTSEDTDTQYF; cdr3_nt: TGCAGCGTCGGGACTAGCGAAGACACAGATACGCAGTATTTT
v_call: TRBV19; clone_size: -; j_call: TRBJ1-5; d_call: -; cdr3_aa: CASSQVDQPQHF; cdr3_nt: TGTGCCAGTAGCCAGGTGGATCAGCCCCAGCATTTT
v_call: TRBV12-3/TRBV12-4; clone_size: -; j_call: TRBJ1-1; d_call: -; cdr3_aa: CASSSGQSWDTEAFF; cdr3_nt: TGTGCCAGCAGTTCAGGACAGTCCTGGGACACTGAAGCTTTCTTT
v_call: TRBV20-1; clone_size: -; j_call: TRBJ2-3; d_call: -; cdr3_aa: CSARWGGADTDTQYF; cdr3_nt: TGCAGTGCTAGGTGGGGCGGTGCTGACACAGATACGCAGTATTTT
v_call: TRBV9; clone_size: -; j_call: TRBJ2-2; d_call: TRBD1; cdr3_aa: CASRARLDRGNTGELFF; cdr3_nt: TGTGCCAGCAGGGCTCGCTTAGACAGGGGGAATACCGGGGAGCTGTTTTTT
v_call: TRBV27; clone_size: -; j_call: TRBJ1-1; d_call: -; cdr3_aa: CASSLMSGTNLRAFF; cdr3_nt: TGTGCCAGCAGTTTAATGTCCGGGACCAACCTCCGAGCTTTCTTT
v_call: TRBV18; clone_size: once; j_call: TRBJ1-2; d_call: TRBD1; cdr3_aa: CASSPPIYRGRDYGYTF; cdr3_nt: TGTGCCAGCTCACCACCGATATACAGGGGGCGAGACTATGGCTACACCTTC
v_call: TRBV28; clone_size: -; j_call: TRBJ2-7; d_call: -; cdr3_aa: CASSLSWQWGYEQYF; cdr3_nt: TGTGCCAGCAGTTTAAGTTGGCAGTGGGGCTACGAGCAGTACTTC
v_call: TRBV18; clone_size: once; j_call: TRBJ2-1; d_call: TRBD2; cdr3_aa: CASSPAGGPYEQFF; cdr3_nt: TGTGCCAGCTCACCAGCGGGAGGGCCTTATGAGCAGTTCTTC
v_call: TRBV5-1; clone_size: -; j_call: TRBJ2-2; d_call: -; cdr3_aa: CASREETVNTGELFF; cdr3_nt: TGCGCCAGCCGGGAAGAGACGGTGAACACCGGGGAGCTGTTTTTT
v_call: TRBV7-9; clone_size: -; j_call: TRBJ2-6; d_call: -; cdr3_aa: CASSFRQALRANVLTF; cdr3_nt: TGTGCCAGCAGCTTCCGACAGGCCCTCCGGGCCAACGTCCTGACTTTC
v_call: TRBV5-4; clone_size: -; j_call: TRBJ1-2; d_call: -; cdr3_aa: CASTLRDRLEGYTF; cdr3_nt: TGTGCCAGCACTCTTCGGGACCGACTGGAAGGCTACACCTTC
v_call: TRBV7-9; clone_size: -; j_call: TRBJ2-5; d_call: -; cdr3_aa: CASSLLTGPETQYF; cdr3_nt: TGTGCCAGCAGCCTGCTCACAGGGCCAGAGACCCAGTACTTC
v_call: TRBV7-9; clone_size: -; j_call: TRBJ1-2; d_call: -; cdr3_aa: CASSLESGYTF; cdr3_nt: TGTGCCAGCAGCTTAGAATCTGGCTACACCTTC
v_call: TRBV5-4; clone_size: -; j_call: TRBJ2-3; d_call: -; cdr3_aa: CASSSRGPRTDTQYF; cdr3_nt: TGTGCCAGCAGCTCACGCGGGCCCCGCACAGATACGCAGTATTTT
v_call: TRBV3-1; clone_size: -; j_call: TRBJ1-1; d_call: TRBD1; cdr3_aa: CASSQLDRRNTEAFF; cdr3_nt: TGTGCCAGCAGCCAATTGGACAGGCGGAACACTGAAGCTTTCTTT
v_call: TRBV7-9; clone_size: -; j_call: TRBJ1-1; d_call: -; cdr3_aa: CASSLGRQWGTEAFF; cdr3_nt: TGTGCCAGCAGCTTAGGGCGACAGTGGGGGACTGAAGCTTTCTTT
v_call: TRBV21-1; clone_size: once; j_call: TRBJ1-1; d_call: -; cdr3_aa: CASSMLDEGGNTEAFF; cdr3_nt: TGTGCCAGCAGCATGCTTGACGAAGGTGGGAACACTGAAGCTTTCTTT
v_call: TRBV19; clone_size: -; j_call: TRBJ2-3; d_call: -; cdr3_aa: CASSIGRGQTDTQYF; cdr3_nt: TGTGCCAGTAGTATAGGGAGGGGGCAGACAGATACGCAGTATTTT
v_call: TRBV6-4; clone_size: -; j_call: TRBJ2-3; d_call: TRBD1; cdr3_aa: CASSLGQGAADTQYF; cdr3_nt: TGTGCCAGCAGCCTTGGACAGGGGGCTGCAGATACGCAGTATTTT
v_call: TRBV12-3/TRBV12-4; clone_size: -; j_call: TRBJ1-4; d_call: -; cdr3_aa: CASSSRVIGEKLFF; cdr3_nt: TGTGCCAGCAGCTCCAGGGTTATAGGAGAAAAACTGTTTTTT
v_call: TRBV27; clone_size: -; j_call: TRBJ1-1; d_call: -; cdr3_aa: CASSATLIAEAFF; cdr3_nt: TGTGCCAGCAGTGCGACTCTTATCGCTGAAGCTTTCTTT
v_call: TRBV20-1; clone_size: -; j_call: TRBJ2-7; d_call: TRBD2; cdr3_aa: CSATRWEGLYEQYF; cdr3_nt: TGCAGTGCTACAAGGTGGGAGGGCCTGTACGAGCAGTACTTC
v_call: TRBV12-3/TRBV12-4; clone_size: -; j_call: TRBJ2-5; d_call: TRBD1; cdr3_aa: CASSPDRVRQETQYF; cdr3_nt: TGTGCCAGCAGCCCAGACAGGGTGAGGCAAGAGACCCAGTACTTC
v_call: TRBV9; clone_size: -; j_call: TRBJ2-7; d_call: -; cdr3_aa: CASSVEPTYEQYF; cdr3_nt: TGTGCCAGCAGCGTAGAACCGACCTACGAGCAGTACTTC
v_call: TRBV2; clone_size: -; j_call: TRBJ2-3; d_call: -; cdr3_aa: CASSRLLAKDTQYF; cdr3_nt: TGTGCCAGCAGCAGACTGCTAGCTAAAGATACGCAGTATTTT
v_call: TRBV4-1; clone_size: -; j_call: TRBJ1-1; d_call: -; cdr3_aa: CASSQRAGVGTEAFF; cdr3_nt: TGCGCCAGCAGCCAACGGGCAGGGGTTGGCACTGAAGCTTTCTTT
v_call: TRBV5-4; clone_size: -; j_call: TRBJ2-5; d_call: -; cdr3_aa: CASRMGGGRETQYF; cdr3_nt: TGTGCCAGCAGGATGGGGGGGGGCCGAGAGACCCAGTACTTC
v_call: TRBV28; clone_size: once; j_call: TRBJ2-3; d_call: -; cdr3_aa: CPNRVGGLIGTDTQYF; cdr3_nt: TGTCCAAACCGGGTGGGCGGTCTAATTGGCACAGATACGCAGTATTTT
v_call: TRBV10-3; clone_size: -; j_call: TRBJ2-1; d_call: -; cdr3_aa: CAISEYARREQFF; cdr3_nt: TGTGCCATCAGTGAGTACGCCCGGCGGGAGCAGTTCTTC
v_call: TRBV12-3/TRBV12-4; clone_size: -; j_call: TRBJ2-7; d_call: -; cdr3_aa: CASRPTVTTYEQYF; cdr3_nt: TGTGCCAGCAGGCCGACAGTAACCACCTACGAGCAGTACTTC
v_call: TRBV5-1; clone_size: -; j_call: TRBJ1-1; d_call: -; cdr3_aa: CASSLEGIGTEAFF; cdr3_nt: TGCGCCAGCAGCTTGGAAGGGATTGGGACTGAAGCTTTCTTT
v_call: TRBV29-1; clone_size: -; j_call: TRBJ2-3; d_call: -; cdr3_aa: CSVASNTDTQYF; cdr3_nt: TGCAGCGTTGCCAGTAACACAGATACGCAGTATTTT
v_call: TRBV20-1; clone_size: -; j_call: TRBJ2-5; d_call: -; cdr3_aa: CSAMVGETQYF; cdr3_nt: TGCAGTGCTATGGTTGGGGAGACCCAGTACTTC
v_call: TRBV7-8; clone_size: -; j_call: TRBJ1-2; d_call: -; cdr3_aa: CASSSILDSPGEGYTF; cdr3_nt: TGTGCCAGCAGCTCTATCCTAGACTCCCCCGGGGAAGGCTACACCTTC
v_call: TRBV29-1; clone_size: -; j_call: TRBJ1-2; d_call: -; cdr3_aa: CSVGSWTDFYGYTF; cdr3_nt: TGCAGCGTCGGGTCCTGGACGGACTTCTATGGCTACACCTTC
v_call: TRBV7-7; clone_size: -; j_call: TRBJ2-1; d_call: -; cdr3_aa: CASSPLAGNEQFF; cdr3_nt: TGTGCTAGCAGCCCGTTGGCGGGCAATGAGCAGTTCTTC
v_call: TRBV13; clone_size: -; j_call: TRBJ2-3; d_call: TRBD1; cdr3_aa: CASSQGTGGVDTQYF; cdr3_nt: TGTGCCAGCAGCCAGGGGACAGGGGGTGTAGATACGCAGTATTTT
v_call: TRBV12-3/TRBV12-4; clone_size: once; j_call: TRBJ2-3; d_call: -; cdr3_aa: CASSGSGTDTQYF; cdr3_nt: TGTGCCAGCAGCGGGAGTGGCACCGATACGCAGTATTTT
v_call: TRBV13; clone_size: once; j_call: TRBJ2-3; d_call: TRBD2; cdr3_aa: CASRRLTGGPGDTQYF; cdr3_nt: TGTGCCAGCAGACGTCTAACGGGAGGGCCGGGGGATACGCAGTATTTT
v_call: TRBV24-1; clone_size: -; j_call: TRBJ1-5; d_call: -; cdr3_aa: CATSEPGVGQPQHF; cdr3_nt: TGTGCCACCAGTGAGCCCGGGGTGGGGCAGCCCCAGCATTTT
v_call: TRBV3-1; clone_size: -; j_call: TRBJ1-2; d_call: -; cdr3_aa: CASSQANNNYGYTF; cdr3_nt: TGTGCCAGCAGCCAAGCTAATAATAACTATGGCTACACCTTC
v_call: TRBV5-1; clone_size: -; j_call: TRBJ2-1; d_call: -; cdr3_aa: CASSLGSGNYNEQFF; cdr3_nt: TGCGCCAGCAGCTTGGGATCCGGGAACTACAATGAGCAGTTCTTC
v_call: TRBV9; clone_size: once; j_call: TRBJ2-3; d_call: -; cdr3_aa: CASSVGPRDDTQYF; cdr3_nt: TGTGCCAGCAGCGTCGGGCCTAGGGACGATACGCAGTATTTT
v_call: TRBV28; clone_size: once; j_call: TRBJ2-5; d_call: -; cdr3_aa: CASSLTGGLKTQYF; cdr3_nt: TGTGCCAGCAGCCTAACCGGAGGTTTGAAGACCCAGTACTTC
v_call: TRBV10-2; clone_size: -; j_call: TRBJ2-1; d_call: -; cdr3_aa: CASSEMGNEQFF; cdr3_nt: TGCGCCAGCAGTGAAATGGGTAATGAGCAGTTCTTC
v_call: TRBV20-1; clone_size: -; j_call: TRBJ2-2; d_call: TRBD2; cdr3_aa: CSARVPLGLAGENTGELFF; cdr3_nt: TGCAGTGCTAGAGTTCCTTTAGGACTAGCGGGAGAAAACACCGGGGAGCTGTTTTTT
v_call: TRBV2; clone_size: once; j_call: TRBJ2-5; d_call: TRBD1; cdr3_aa: CASKTGGVGETQYF; cdr3_nt: TGTGCCAGCAAAACAGGGGGCGTGGGCGAGACCCAGTACTTC
v_call: TRBV30; clone_size: -; j_call: TRBJ2-4; d_call: -; cdr3_aa: CAWSGYRSAKNIQYF; cdr3_nt: TGTGCCTGGAGTGGATACCGGTCAGCCAAAAACATTCAGTACTTC
v_call: TRBV27; clone_size: -; j_call: TRBJ1-5; d_call: -; cdr3_aa: CASSPLIDSLGSNQPQHF; cdr3_nt: TGTGCCAGCAGCCCCTTAATCGATTCCCTTGGGAGCAATCAGCCCCAGCATTTT
v_call: TRBV29-1; clone_size: -; j_call: TRBJ2-5; d_call: TRBD1; cdr3_aa: CSASTGIQETQYF; cdr3_nt: TGCAGCGCCTCGACAGGGATCCAAGAGACCCAGTACTTC
v_call: TRBV28; clone_size: once; j_call: TRBJ1-5; d_call: -; cdr3_aa: CASSHSLVSNQPQHF; cdr3_nt: TGTGCCAGCAGTCATTCCCTGGTTAGCAATCAGCCCCAGCATTTT
v_call: TRBV10-1; clone_size: -; j_call: TRBJ2-2; d_call: -; cdr3_aa: CASSDPMGRLFF; cdr3_nt: TGCGCCAGCAGTGACCCGATGGGACGGCTGTTTTTT
v_call: TRBV5-1; clone_size: once; j_call: TRBJ2-4; d_call: TRBD1; cdr3_aa: CASSLGQGTGWGNIQYF; cdr3_nt: TGCGCCAGCAGCCTAGGACAGGGCACCGGATGGGGAAACATTCAGTACTTC
v_call: TRBV7-9; clone_size: once; j_call: TRBJ2-1; d_call: TRBD1; cdr3_aa: CASSLASDRRFNEQFF; cdr3_nt: TGTGCCAGCAGCTTAGCGTCGGACAGGAGATTCAATGAGCAGTTCTTC